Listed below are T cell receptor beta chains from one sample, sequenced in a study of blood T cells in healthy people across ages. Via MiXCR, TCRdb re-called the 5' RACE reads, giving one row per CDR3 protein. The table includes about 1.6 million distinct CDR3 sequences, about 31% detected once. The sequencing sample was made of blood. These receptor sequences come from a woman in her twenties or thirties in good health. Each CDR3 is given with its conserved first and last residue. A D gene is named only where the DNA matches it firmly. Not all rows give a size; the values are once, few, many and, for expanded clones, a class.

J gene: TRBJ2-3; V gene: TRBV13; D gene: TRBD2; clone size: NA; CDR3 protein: CASSLGLAGGVTDTQYF; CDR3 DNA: TGTGCCAGCAGCTTAGGACTAGCGGGAGGGGTAACAGATACGCAGTATTTT
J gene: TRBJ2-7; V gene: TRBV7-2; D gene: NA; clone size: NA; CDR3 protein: CASSRTGWSPPGISYEQYF; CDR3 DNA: TGTGCCAGCAGTCGAACAGGGTGGTCCCCCCCAGGTATCTCCTACGAGCAGTACTTC
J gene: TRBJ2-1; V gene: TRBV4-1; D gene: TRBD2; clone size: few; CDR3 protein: CASSQDLSGSNEQFF; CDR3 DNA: TGCGCCAGCAGCCAAGACTTGAGCGGGAGTAATGAGCAGTTCTTC
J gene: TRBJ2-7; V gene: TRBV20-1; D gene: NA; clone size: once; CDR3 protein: CSASNTVYEQYF; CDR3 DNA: TGCAGTGCTAGTAATACAGTTTACGAGCAGTACTTC
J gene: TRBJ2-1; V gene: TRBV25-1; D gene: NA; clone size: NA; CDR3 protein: CAGSEYRDYNEQFF; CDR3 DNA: TGTGCCGGCAGTGAATACAGGGACTACAATGAGCAGTTCTTC
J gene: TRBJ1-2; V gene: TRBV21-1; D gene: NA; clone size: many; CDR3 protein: CASSKGTTYGYTF; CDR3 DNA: TGTGCCAGCAGCAAAGGGACAACTTATGGCTACACCTTC
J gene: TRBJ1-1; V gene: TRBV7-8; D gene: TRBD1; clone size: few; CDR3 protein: CASSPGTGGVNTEAFF; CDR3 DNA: TGTGCCAGCAGCCCCGGGACAGGGGGTGTGAACACTGAAGCTTTCTTT
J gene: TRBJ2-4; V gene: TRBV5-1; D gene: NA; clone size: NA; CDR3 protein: CASSFSPGENIQYF; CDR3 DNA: TGCGCCAGCAGCTTTTCCCCAGGGGAAAACATTCAGTACTTC
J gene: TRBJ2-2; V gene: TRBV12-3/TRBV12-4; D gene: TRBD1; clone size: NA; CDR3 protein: CASWDRVNPGELFF; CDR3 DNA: TGTGCCAGCTGGGACAGGGTTAATCCCGGGGAGCTGTTTTTT
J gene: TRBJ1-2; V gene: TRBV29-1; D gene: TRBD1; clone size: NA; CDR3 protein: CSVGELGQGAGGYTF; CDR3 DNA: TGCAGCGTTGGAGAACTCGGACAGGGGGCTGGTGGCTACACCTTC
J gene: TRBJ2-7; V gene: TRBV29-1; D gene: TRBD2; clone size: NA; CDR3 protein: CSVPKSGLAGPSYEQYF; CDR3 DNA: TGCAGCGTTCCTAAATCCGGACTAGCGGGGCCATCCTACGAGCAGTACTTC
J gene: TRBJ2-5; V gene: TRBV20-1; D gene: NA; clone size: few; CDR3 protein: CSGRAVLQETQYF; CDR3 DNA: TGCAGCGGCCGGGCAGTGCTCCAAGAGACCCAGTACTTC
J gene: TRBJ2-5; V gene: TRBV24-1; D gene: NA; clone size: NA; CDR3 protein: CTTSDTGGRKETQYF; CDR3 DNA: TGTACCACCAGTGACACTGGGGGCAGGAAAGAGACCCAGTACTTC
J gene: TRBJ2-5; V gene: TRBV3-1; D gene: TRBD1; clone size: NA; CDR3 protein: CASSHLQDRGLAGTQYF; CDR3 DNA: TGTGCCAGCAGCCACTTGCAGGACAGGGGGCTGGCGGGGACCCAGTACTTC
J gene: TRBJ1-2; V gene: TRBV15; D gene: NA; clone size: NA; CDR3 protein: CATRKEPYGYTF; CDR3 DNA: TGTGCCACCAGGAAAGAGCCTTATGGCTACACCTTC
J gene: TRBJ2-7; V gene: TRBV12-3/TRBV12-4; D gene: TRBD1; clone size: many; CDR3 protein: CASSLRGTENYEQYF; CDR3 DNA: TGTGCCAGCAGTTTAAGGGGGACAGAAAACTACGAGCAGTACTTC
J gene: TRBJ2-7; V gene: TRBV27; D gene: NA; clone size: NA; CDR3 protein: CVSSLSHTTYEQYF; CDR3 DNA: TGTGTCAGCAGTTTATCCCACACCACCTACGAGCAGTACTTC
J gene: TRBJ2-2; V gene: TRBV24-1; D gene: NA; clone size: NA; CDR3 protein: CATSPVTGELFF; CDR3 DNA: TGTGCCACCAGTCCAGTCACCGGGGAGCTGTTTTTT
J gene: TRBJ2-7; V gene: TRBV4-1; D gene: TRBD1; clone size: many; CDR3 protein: CASSQEGTGYYEQYF; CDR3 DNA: TGCGCCAGCAGCCAAGAAGGGACAGGGTACTACGAGCAGTACTTC
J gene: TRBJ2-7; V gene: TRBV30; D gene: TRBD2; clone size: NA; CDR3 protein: CASTRTSAAYEQYF; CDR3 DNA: TGTGCCTCGACTCGGACTAGCGCAGCCTACGAGCAGTACTTC
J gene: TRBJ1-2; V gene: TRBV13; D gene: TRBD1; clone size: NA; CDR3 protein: CASSSRTGQPNYGYTF; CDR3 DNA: TGTGCCAGCAGCTCTCGGACAGGTCAGCCTAACTATGGCTACACCTTC
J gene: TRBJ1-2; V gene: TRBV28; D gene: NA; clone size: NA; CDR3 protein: CASSTSGAYGYTF; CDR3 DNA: TGTGCCAGCAGTACCTCAGGGGCTTATGGCTACACCTTC
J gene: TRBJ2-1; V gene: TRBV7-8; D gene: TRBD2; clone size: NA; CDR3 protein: CASSPVAGGSYSEQFF; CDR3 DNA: TGTGCCAGCAGCCCCGTGGCGGGGGGTTCCTACAGTGAGCAGTTCTTC
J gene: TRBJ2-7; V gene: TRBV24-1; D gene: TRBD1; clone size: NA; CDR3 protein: CATSEAGGYEQYF; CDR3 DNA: TGTGCCACCAGTGAGGCAGGGGGATACGAGCAGTACTTC
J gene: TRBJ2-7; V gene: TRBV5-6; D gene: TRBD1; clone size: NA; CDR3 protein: CASSWDRGTYGQYF; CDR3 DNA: TGTGCCAGCAGCTGGGACAGGGGGACCTACGGGCAGTACTTC
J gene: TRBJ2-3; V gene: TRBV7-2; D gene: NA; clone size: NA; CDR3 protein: CASSLGGSGGADTQYF; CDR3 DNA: TGTGCCAGCAGCTTAGGCGGTAGCGGAGGGGCAGATACGCAGTATTTT
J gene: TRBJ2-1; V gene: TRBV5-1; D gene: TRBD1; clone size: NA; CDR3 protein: CASSLAPSQGAHNEQFF; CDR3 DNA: TGCGCCAGCAGCTTGGCCCCGTCACAGGGGGCGCACAATGAGCAGTTCTTC
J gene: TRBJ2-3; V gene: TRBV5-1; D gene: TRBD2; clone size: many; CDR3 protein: CASSIVAGPAGDTQYF; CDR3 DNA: TGCGCCAGCAGCATAGTAGCGGGGCCCGCGGGAGATACGCAGTATTTT
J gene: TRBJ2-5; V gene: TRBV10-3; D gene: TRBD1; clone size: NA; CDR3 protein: CAISESATLLRQGETQYF; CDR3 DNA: TGTGCCATCAGTGAGTCAGCCACCCTCCTAAGACAGGGAGAGACCCAGTACTTC
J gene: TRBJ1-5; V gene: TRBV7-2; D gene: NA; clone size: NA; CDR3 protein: CASSAWGTKPTGQHF; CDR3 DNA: TGTGCCAGCAGCGCCTGGGGGACAAAACCTACGGGCCAGCATTTT
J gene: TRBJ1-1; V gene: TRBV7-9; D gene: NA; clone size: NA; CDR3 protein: CASSLGADSEAFF; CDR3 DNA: TGTGCCAGCAGCTTAGGGGCCGACAGTGAAGCTTTCTTT
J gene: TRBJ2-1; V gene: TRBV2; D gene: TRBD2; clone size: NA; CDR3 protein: CASRPGTSGNNEQFF; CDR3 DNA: TGTGCCAGCAGGCCCGGGACTAGCGGTAACAATGAGCAGTTCTTC
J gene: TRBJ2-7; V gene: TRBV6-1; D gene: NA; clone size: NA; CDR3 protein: CASSEARERTVSYEQYF; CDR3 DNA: TGTGCCAGCAGTGAAGCTCGGGAGCGGACAGTCTCCTACGAGCAGTACTTC
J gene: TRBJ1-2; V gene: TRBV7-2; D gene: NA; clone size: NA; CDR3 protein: CASSLGPGDVDGYTF; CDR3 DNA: TGTGCCAGCAGCTTAGGTCCAGGGGACGTTGATGGCTACACCTTC
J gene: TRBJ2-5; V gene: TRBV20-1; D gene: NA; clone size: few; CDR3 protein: CSAPEGGPGETQYF; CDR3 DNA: TGCAGTGCCCCGGAAGGGGGGCCCGGGGAGACCCAGTACTTC
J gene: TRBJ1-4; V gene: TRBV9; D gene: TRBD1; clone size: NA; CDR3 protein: CASSAGDSEKLFF; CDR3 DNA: TGTGCCAGCAGCGCCGGGGACAGTGAAAAACTGTTTTTT
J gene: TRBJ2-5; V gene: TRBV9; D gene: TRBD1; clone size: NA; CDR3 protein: CASSARDRETQYF; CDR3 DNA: TGTGCCAGCAGCGCGAGGGACAGAGAGACCCAGTACTTC
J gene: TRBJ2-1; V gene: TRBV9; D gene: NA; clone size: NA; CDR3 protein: CASSETGVRGDEQFF; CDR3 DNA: TGTGCCAGCAGCGAAACAGGTGTGCGGGGCGATGAGCAGTTCTTC
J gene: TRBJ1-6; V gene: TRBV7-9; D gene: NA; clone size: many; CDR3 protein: CASSFGGSYNSPLHF; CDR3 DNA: TGTGCCAGCAGCTTCGGGGGCTCCTATAATTCACCCCTCCACTTT
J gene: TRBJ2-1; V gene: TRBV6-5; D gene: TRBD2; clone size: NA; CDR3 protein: CASSFGSGGALYNEQFF; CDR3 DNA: TGTGCCAGCAGTTTTGGGAGCGGGGGGGCGTTATACAATGAGCAGTTCTTC
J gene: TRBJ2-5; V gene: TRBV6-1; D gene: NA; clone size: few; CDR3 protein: CASSGWGGQETQYF; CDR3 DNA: TGTGCCAGCAGTGGATGGGGCGGCCAGGAGACCCAGTACTTC
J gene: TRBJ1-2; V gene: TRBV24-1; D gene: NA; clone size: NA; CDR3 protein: CATSEADYGYTF; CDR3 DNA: TGTGCCACCAGTGAGGCTGACTATGGCTACACCTTC
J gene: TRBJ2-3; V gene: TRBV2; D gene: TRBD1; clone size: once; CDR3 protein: CASTGQGATTDSTDTQYF; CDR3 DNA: TGTGCCAGCACCGGACAGGGGGCCACTACTGATAGCACAGATACGCAGTATTTT
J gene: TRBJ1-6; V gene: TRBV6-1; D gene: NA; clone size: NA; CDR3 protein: CASTTVSSYNSPLHF; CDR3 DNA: TGTGCCAGCACGACAGTGAGCTCCTATAATTCACCCCTCCACTTT
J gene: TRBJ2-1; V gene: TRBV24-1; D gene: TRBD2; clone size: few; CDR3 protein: CATGTTHNEQFF; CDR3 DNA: TGTGCCACCGGGACTACCCATAATGAGCAGTTCTTC
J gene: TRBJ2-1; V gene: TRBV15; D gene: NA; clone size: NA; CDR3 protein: CATSRGLGRVSYNEQFF; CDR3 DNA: TGTGCCACCAGCAGAGGGTTGGGGAGAGTCTCCTACAATGAGCAGTTCTTC